The clone carrying this T cell receptor beta chain was picked up many times. Its antigen is still unknown. This record comes from a study of early T cells in non-severe SARS-CoV-2 infection. Overall study context: RNA in bulk from unsorted whole blood was sequenced, and chains were unpaired.

In germline, CDR1 is SGHRS, CDR2 YFSETQ. V was clipped by 4 bases and J by 8 bases; unmatched bases: 11. This CDR3 region has 16 residues. Study-level points and caveats: The VDJdb matching leaned toward anti-spike CD8 responses and overlooked private and CD4 specificities.

The TCR library protocol was used to attach unique molecular identifiers. These identifiers were attached to individual cDNA molecules. TCRdb independently ran MiXCR on the 5' RACE reads; one entry per CDR3 protein. Among about 52,000 distinct CDR3 sequences listed, approximately 10% were seen once. V and J are TRBV5-1 and TRBJ2-1; 11 positions agree with TRBD2. This sequence was found in an adult who was a healthcare worker with PCR-confirmed SARS-CoV-2 infection or an uninfected control (not recorded which). Specimen: whole blood. The CDR3: CASSPTASGRSDEQFF. The CDR3 region has the DNA TGCGCCAGCAGCCCTACGGCTAGCGGGAGGAGCGATGAGCAGTTCTTC.